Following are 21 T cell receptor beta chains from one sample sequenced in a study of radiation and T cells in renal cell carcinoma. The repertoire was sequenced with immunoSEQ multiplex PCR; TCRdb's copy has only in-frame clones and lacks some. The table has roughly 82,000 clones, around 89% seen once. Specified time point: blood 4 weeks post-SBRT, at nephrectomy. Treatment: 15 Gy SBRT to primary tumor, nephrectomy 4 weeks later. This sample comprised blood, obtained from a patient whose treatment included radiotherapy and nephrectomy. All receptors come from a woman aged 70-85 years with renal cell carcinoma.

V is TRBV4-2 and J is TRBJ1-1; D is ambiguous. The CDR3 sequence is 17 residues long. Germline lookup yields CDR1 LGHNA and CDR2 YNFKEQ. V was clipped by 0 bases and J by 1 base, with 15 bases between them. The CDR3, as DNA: TGTGCCAGCAGCCAAGAGCGCCAAGGGTGGGGGAACACTGAAGCTTTCTTT. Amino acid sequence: CASSQERQGWGNTEAFF.

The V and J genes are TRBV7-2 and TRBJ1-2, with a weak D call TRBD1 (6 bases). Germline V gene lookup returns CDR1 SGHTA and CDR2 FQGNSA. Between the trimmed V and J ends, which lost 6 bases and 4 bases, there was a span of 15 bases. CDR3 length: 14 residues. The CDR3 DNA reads TGTGCCAGCAGACCTGACAGGCCCATCTATGGCTACACCTTC. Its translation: CASRPDRPIYGYTF.

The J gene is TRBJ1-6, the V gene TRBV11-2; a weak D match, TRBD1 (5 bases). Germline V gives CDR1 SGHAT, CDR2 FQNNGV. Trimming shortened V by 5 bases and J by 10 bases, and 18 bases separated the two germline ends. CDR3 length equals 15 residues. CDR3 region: CASSPRGGVGSPLHF. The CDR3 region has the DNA TGTGCCAGCAGCCCTCGGGGGGGGGTCGGCTCACCCCTCCACTTT.

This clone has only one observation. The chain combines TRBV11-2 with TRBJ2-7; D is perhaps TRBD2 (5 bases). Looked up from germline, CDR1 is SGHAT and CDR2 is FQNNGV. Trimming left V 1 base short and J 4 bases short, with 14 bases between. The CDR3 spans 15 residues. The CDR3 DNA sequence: TGTGCCAGCAGCTTAGGACTAATGCTAGGATACGAGCAGTACTTC. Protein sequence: CASSLGLMLGYEQYF.

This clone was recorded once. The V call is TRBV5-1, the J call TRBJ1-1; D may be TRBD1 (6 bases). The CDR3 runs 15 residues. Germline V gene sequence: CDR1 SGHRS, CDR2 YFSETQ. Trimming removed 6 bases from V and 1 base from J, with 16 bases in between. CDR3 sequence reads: CASTSWTGANTEAFF. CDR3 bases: TGCGCCAGCACCTCTTGGACGGGGGCGAACACTGAAGCTTTCTTT. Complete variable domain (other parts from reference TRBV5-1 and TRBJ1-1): KAGVTQTPRYLIKTRGQQVTLSCSPISGHRSVSWYQQTPGQGLQFLFEYFSETQRNKGNFPGRFSGRQFSNSRSEMNVSTLELGDSALYLCASTSWTGANTEAFFGQGTRLTVV.

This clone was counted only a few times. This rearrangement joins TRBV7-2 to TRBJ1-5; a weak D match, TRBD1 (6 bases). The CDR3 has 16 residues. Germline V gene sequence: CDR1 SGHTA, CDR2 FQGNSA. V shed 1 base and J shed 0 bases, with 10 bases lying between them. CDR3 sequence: CASSLEGTHSNQPQHF. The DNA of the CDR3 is TGTGCCAGCAGCTTAGAGGGGACACATAGCAATCAGCCCCAGCATTTT.

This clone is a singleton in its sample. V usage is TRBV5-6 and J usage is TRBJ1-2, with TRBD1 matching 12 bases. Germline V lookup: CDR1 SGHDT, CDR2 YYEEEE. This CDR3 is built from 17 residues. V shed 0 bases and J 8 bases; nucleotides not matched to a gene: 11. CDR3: CASSLASPGQGAGGYTF. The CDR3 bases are TGTGCCAGCAGCTTGGCTTCCCCGGGACAGGGGGCCGGCGGCTACACCTTC.

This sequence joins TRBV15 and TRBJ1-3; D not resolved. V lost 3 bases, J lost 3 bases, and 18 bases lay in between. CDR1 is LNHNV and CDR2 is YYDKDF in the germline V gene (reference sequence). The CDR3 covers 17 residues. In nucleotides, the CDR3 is TGTGCCACCAGCAGTCGTCGGAGGGTGGTCTTTGGAAACACCATATATTTT. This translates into CATSSRRRVVFGNTIYF.

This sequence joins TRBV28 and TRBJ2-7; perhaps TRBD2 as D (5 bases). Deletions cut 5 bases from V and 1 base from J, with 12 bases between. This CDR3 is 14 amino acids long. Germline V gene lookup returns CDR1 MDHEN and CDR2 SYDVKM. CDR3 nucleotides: TGTGCCAGCAGTCCTCCGGGAAGTTCCTACGAGCAGTACTTC. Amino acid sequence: CASSPPGSSYEQYF.

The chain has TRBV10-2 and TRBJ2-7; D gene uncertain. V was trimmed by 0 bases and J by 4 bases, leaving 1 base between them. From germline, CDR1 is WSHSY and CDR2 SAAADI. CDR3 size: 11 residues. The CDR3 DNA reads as TGCGCCAGCAGTGAGTCGTACGAGCAGTACTTC. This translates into CASSESYEQYF.

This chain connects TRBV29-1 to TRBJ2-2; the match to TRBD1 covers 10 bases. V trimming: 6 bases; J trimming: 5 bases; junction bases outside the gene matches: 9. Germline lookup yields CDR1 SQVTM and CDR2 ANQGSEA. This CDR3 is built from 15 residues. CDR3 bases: TGCAGCGTCAAATACCCGGGACAGGGGACCGGGGAGCTGTTTTTT. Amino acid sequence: CSVKYPGQGTGELFF.

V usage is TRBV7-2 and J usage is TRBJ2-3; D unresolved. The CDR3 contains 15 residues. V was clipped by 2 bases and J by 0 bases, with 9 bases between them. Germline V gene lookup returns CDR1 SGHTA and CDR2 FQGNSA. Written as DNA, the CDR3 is TGTGCCAGCAGCTTACAACGACATAGCACAGATACGCAGTATTTT. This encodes CASSLQRHSTDTQYF. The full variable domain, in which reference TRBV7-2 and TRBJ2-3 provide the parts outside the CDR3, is GAGVSQSPSNKVTEKGKDVELRCDPISGHTALYWYRQSLGQGLEFLIYFQGNSAPDKSGLPSDRFSAERTGGSVSTLTIQRTQQEDSAVYLCASSLQRHSTDTQYFGPGTRLTVL.

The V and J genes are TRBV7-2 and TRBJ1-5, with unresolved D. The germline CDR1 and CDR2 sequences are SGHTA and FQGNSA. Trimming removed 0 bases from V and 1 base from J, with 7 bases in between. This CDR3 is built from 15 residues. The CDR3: CASSLAVRSNQPQHF. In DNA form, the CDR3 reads TGTGCCAGCAGCTTAGCGGTTAGGAGCAATCAGCCCCAGCATTTT.

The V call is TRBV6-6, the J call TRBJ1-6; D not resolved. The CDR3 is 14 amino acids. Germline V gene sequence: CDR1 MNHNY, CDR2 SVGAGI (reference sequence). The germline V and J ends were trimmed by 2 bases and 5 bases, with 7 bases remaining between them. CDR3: CASSYPADNSPLHF. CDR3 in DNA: TGTGCCAGCAGTTACCCAGCCGATAATTCACCCCTCCACTTT.

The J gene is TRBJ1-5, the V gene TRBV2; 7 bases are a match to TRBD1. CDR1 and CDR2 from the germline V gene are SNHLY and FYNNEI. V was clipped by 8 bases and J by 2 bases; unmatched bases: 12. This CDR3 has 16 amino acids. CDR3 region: CASSPRGTDRNQPQHF. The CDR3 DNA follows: TGTGCCAGCTCCCCCAGGGGGACAGATCGCAATCAGCCCCAGCATTTT.

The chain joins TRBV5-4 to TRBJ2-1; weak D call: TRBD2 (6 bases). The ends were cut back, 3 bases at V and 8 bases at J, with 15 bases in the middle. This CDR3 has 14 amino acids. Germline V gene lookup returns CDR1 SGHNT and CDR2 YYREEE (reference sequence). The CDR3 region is CASSSSRGVDEQFF. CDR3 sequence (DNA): TGTGCCAGCAGCTCCTCCCGCGGGGTCGATGAGCAGTTCTTC.

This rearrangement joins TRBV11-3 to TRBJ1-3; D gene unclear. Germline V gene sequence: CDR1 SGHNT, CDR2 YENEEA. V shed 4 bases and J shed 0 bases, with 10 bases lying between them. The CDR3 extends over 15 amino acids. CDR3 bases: TGTGCCAGCAGCTCCTTACGGATCTCTGGAAACACCATATATTTT. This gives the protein CASSSLRISGNTIYF.

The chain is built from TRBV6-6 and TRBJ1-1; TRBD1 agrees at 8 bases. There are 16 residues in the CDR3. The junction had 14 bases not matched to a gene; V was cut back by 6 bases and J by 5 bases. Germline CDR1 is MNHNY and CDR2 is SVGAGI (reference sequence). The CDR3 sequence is CASRKDRGEWGTEAFF. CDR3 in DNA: TGTGCCAGCAGAAAAGACAGGGGTGAATGGGGGACTGAAGCTTTCTTT.

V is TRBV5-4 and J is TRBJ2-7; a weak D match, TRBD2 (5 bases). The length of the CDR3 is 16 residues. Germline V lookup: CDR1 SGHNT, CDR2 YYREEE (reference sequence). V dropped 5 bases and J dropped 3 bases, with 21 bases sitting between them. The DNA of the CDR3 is TGTGCCAGCAGTTTTGGGCGTGGAGGCCAGCTCTACGAGCAGTACTTC. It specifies CASSFGRGGQLYEQYF. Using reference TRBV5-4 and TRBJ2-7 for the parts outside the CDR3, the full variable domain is ETGVTQSPTHLIKTRGQQVTLRCSSQSGHNTVSWYQQALGQGPQFIFQYYREEENGRGNFPPRFSGLQFPNYSSELNVNALELDDSALYLCASSFGRGGQLYEQYFGPGTRLTVT.

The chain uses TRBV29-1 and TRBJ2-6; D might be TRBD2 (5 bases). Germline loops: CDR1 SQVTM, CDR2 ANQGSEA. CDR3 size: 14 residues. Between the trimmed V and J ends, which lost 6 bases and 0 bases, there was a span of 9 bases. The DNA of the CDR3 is TGCAGCGTAGGGAGTTACTCTGGGGCCAACGTCCTGACTTTC. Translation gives CSVGSYSGANVLTF.

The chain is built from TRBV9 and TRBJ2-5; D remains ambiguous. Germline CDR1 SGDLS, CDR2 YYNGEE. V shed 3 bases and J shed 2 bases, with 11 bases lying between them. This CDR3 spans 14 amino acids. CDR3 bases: TGTGCCAGCAGCGCCCAAACCTTACAAGAGACCCAGTACTTC. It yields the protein CASSAQTLQETQYF.